The T cell receptor (beta chain) under discussion was sequenced for a study of PD-1 blockade in classical Hodgkin lymphoma (dated by TCRdb to the early 2020s). Describing the broader study: Nivolumab dosing was 3 mg/kg intravenously every 2 weeks, continuing until either disease progression or unacceptable toxicity. The study used TCR beta sequencing and CyTOF to define a peripheral blood immune signature of response to PD-1 blockade in classical Hodgkin lymphoma. The investigation overall reported the following: Baseline TCR diversity was reported as lower in newly diagnosed patients than in healthy donors, and lower still in relapsed/refractory patients. Lower diversity was observed in patients in whom nivolumab was started less than 1 year after ASCT, and these patients were excluded from later analyses so that confounding by immune reconstitution would be avoided. A significant rise by C4D1 was seen in CD4+ but not CD8+ TCR diversity (p=0.0027 vs p=0.16), with the rise being most apparent in complete responders (p=0.02). The study was restricted to a single clinical trial cohort, and the causes of repertoire differences, possibly disease activity or prior therapy, were left undefined. Trial patients with a complete response had baseline diversity similar to that of newly diagnosed patients, while partial responders and progressors had significantly lower diversity.

Notes on this clone: It lacks a known antigen. The record has no base qualities; no much larger clone is one base away.

The CDR3, cysteine through phenylalanine, is 15 amino acids long. Here the CDR3 DNA is all that survives: 45 bases in frame from base 1. V is pared back by 2 bases and J by 5 bases, with 14 bases lying between the germline termini. The CDR1 and CDR2 encoded by the germline V gene are SGHRS and YFSETQ. Genomic DNA was isolated using the Qiagen DNeasy kit from unsorted PBMCs as well as from negatively selected CD4+ and CD8+ fractions. TCR beta CDR3 regions were subjected to amplification by immunoSEQ multiplex PCR with primers that anneal to V and J segments. Amplification bias was minimized using a synthetic immune receptor repertoire, and residual bias was removed computationally after sequencing. As for how the authors treated the data: Custom Python scripts were used to quantify repertoire diversity as the Shannon entropy index. Unsorted, CD4+ and CD8+ repertoires were examined separately, except in combined analyses, for which CD4+ and CD8+ sequences were merged in silico. A clone counted as expanded when the clone's frequency after treatment rose at least 2-fold relative to C1D1, and clones undetected at baseline were given a pseudocount of 0.5. Singleton clones were defined as clones with 0 or 1 copy at C1D1, and non-singleton clones were defined as clones with 2 or more copies. Clones expanded in unsorted samples were annotated as CD4+, CD8+ or unknown by matching protein sequences in sorted samples from the same patient. Wilcoxon tests on paired samples were used to test changes in diversity from C1D1 to C4D1. TCRdb holds this immuneACCESS table with in-frame rearrangements only. Some clones are missing; in checked studies, unresolved V genes explain under half, and the rest has no known cause. V, J and clone size derive from that table, while D and trimming were established from the DNA sequence. The sample table records some 96,000 clones; just over 90% of these occur just once. In total, the top ten clones hold 2% of the sample.

Sample time point, as interpreted from the label and publication: cycle 4 day 1 (C4D1), after less than 7 weeks of nivolumab. Every trial patient had relapsed after autologous stem cell transplantation, and cohorts A, B and C differed in prior brentuximab vedotin exposure. The trial cohort included 56 patients with relapsed/refractory classical Hodgkin lymphoma, and each patient had a best overall response of complete response, partial response or progressive disease. In the multi-cohort phase II CheckMate 205 trial, trial patients received single-agent nivolumab. Best overall response was determined by an independent review committee according to the 2007 International Working Group response criteria. Trial PBMCs were obtained immediately prior to nivolumab initiation (C1D1) and on therapy at cycle 2 day 1 and cycle 4 day 1. After peripheral blood was drawn into 8 mL Vacutainer Cell Preparation Tubes, PBMCs were isolated by centrifugation and then cryopreserved.

The sequence links TRBV5-1 to TRBJ2-4; TRBD2 is possibly the D segment (6 matching bases). This clonotype was sampled from a human donor with classical Hodgkin lymphoma. The sample in question was peripheral blood mononuclear cells (PBMCs), obtained before the fourth cycle of nivolumab. CDR3 region: CASSLNGWEENIQYF. At the DNA level, the sequence is TGCGCCAGCAGCTTAAACGGCTGGGAGGAAAACATTCAGTACTTC.